The 24 T cell receptor beta chains given below trace back to one sample, sequenced in a study of control samples from healthy donors and cancer patients. TCRdb keeps only in-frame clones here, not all; method: immunoSEQ multiplex PCR. In the table there are 150,000 to 160,000 clones, roughly 94% of which are singletons. Input material: blood. The receptors stem from a man between 35 and 55 years old in good health.

The V call is TRBV7-8, the J call TRBJ2-7; D possibly corresponds to TRBD2 (5 bases). Germline V lookup: CDR1 SGHVS, CDR2 FQNEAQ. V was cut by 1 base and J by 1 base, with 11 bases left in between. CDR3 length: 15 amino acids. The CDR3 region is CASSLGIAQSYEQYF. CDR3 nucleotides: TGTGCCAGCAGCTTAGGTATAGCGCAATCCTACGAGCAGTACTTC.

This clone was found once. V gene TRBV5-1 combines with J gene TRBJ1-1; D not resolved. The germline V gene encodes CDR1 SGHRS and CDR2 YFSETQ. The CDR3 contains 16 residues. With 0 bases removed from V and 3 bases from J, the gap between germline ends came to 15 bases. CDR3 in amino acids: CASSLGRGRADTEAFF. CDR3 DNA sequence: TGCGCCAGCAGCTTGGGTCGAGGGCGGGCTGACACTGAAGCTTTCTTT.

The chain uses TRBV19 and TRBJ1-2, with D unclear. Looked up from germline, CDR1 is LNHDA and CDR2 is SQIVND (reference sequence). Trimming took 3 bases from V and 5 from J, leaving 13 bases between them. This CDR3 is built from 14 residues. CDR3 DNA sequence: TGTGCCAGTAGTATTTTGAGCAGTTCGTATGGCTACACCTTC. It is translated as CASSILSSSYGYTF.

The chain couples TRBV28 to TRBJ2-1; D is perhaps TRBD2 (6 bases). Per germline, CDR1 MDHEN and CDR2 SYDVKM. This CDR3 comprises 13 residues. In nucleotides, the CDR3 is TGTGCTGCGGGACGGCCCACCTACAATGAGCAGTTCTTC. It encodes CAAGRPTYNEQFF.

The V gene is TRBV19, the J gene TRBJ1-5; the D gene is possibly TRBD1 (5 bases). This CDR3 contains 13 residues. Germline CDR1 reads LNHDA; CDR2 reads SQIVND (reference sequence). Trimming stripped 5 bases from V and 7 bases from J, with 12 bases between. The CDR3 coding sequence is TGTGCCAGTAGTGATAGGGGTGGCCAGCCCCAGCATTTT. Protein product: CASSDRGGQPQHF.

J is TRBJ2-7 and V is TRBV5-1; either TRBD1 or TRBD2 may supply D (5 bases each). V was clipped by 4 bases and J by 1 base, with 12 bases between them. The CDR3 is made up of 14 amino acids. Germline lookup yields CDR1 SGHRS and CDR2 YFSETQ. The CDR3 sequence: CASSGGPSSYEQYF. In nucleotides, the CDR3 is TGCGCCAGCAGCGGGGGACCGAGTTCCTACGAGCAGTACTTC. The entire variable domain, with the rest obtained from reference TRBV5-1 and TRBJ2-7, is as follows: KAGVTQTPRYLIKTRGQQVTLSCSPISGHRSVSWYQQTPGQGLQFLFEYFSETQRNKGNFPGRFSGRQFSNSRSEMNVSTLELGDSALYLCASSGGPSSYEQYFGPGTRLTVT.

This chain joins TRBV6-2 or TRBV6-3 and TRBJ2-2; 14 positions match TRBD2. Germline-derived CDR1 and CDR2 are MNHEY and SVGEGT. There are 17 residues in the CDR3. V was pared by 4 bases and J by 3 bases, with 4 bases of the junction left unmatched. CDR3 residues: CASSWTSGGSYTGELFF. CDR3 coding DNA: TGTGCCAGCAGTTGGACTAGCGGGGGGTCGTACACCGGGGAGCTGTTTTTT.

The chain is built from TRBV7-9 and TRBJ2-1; D may be TRBD1 (6 bases). There are 15 residues in the CDR3. Trimming took 1 base from V and 6 from J, leaving 13 bases between them. The germline V gene encodes CDR1 SEHNR and CDR2 FQNEAQ (reference sequence). CDR3 sequence (DNA): TGTGCCAGCAGCTTAGGTGTGTCAGGGGCCAATGAGCAGTTCTTC. Its translation is CASSLGVSGANEQFF.

This chain's CDR3 is CAWSVQGTEAFF. The CDR3 DNA reads as TGTGCCTGGAGTGTACAGGGGACTGAAGCTTTCTTT. The rearrangement joins TRBV30 to TRBJ1-1, with 7 bases identical to TRBD1. Germline CDR1 and CDR2: GTSNPN and SVGIG (reference sequence). After removal of 0 bases from V and 5 bases from J, the junction contained 0 bases not matched to a gene. The CDR3 is made up of 12 amino acids.

The chain has TRBV7-6 and TRBJ1-1; possibly TRBD1 for D (5 bases). V was clipped by 1 base and J by 4 bases, with 16 bases between them. Germline lookup yields CDR1 SGHVS and CDR2 FNYEAQ. The CDR3 runs 16 residues. The CDR3 nucleotides read TGTGCCAGCAGCTTAGGAGGGGTGGGGGAAGGCACTGAAGCTTTCTTT. This sequence encodes CASSLGGVGEGTEAFF.

The J gene is TRBJ1-1, the V gene TRBV4-1; D possibly corresponds to TRBD1 (6 bases). The germline V and J ends were trimmed by 3 bases and 6 bases, with 20 bases remaining between them. Per the germline V gene, CDR1 is MGHRA and CDR2 is YSYEKL. The CDR3 contains 16 residues. The CDR3 DNA reads TGCGCCAGCAGCCAGGGCTCTTGGAGGACAGTTCCTGAAGCTTTCTTT. It yields the protein CASSQGSWRTVPEAFF.

This chain joins TRBV9 and TRBJ1-1; 7 bases line up with TRBD1. Per germline, CDR1 SGDLS and CDR2 YYNGEE. V gave up 6 bases and J gave up 1 base; unmatched junction bases: 6. The CDR3 spans 14 residues. CDR3 loop: CASTRQGQNTEAFF. The CDR3 region has the DNA TGTGCCAGCACACGACAGGGACAGAACACTGAAGCTTTCTTT.

The V and J genes are TRBV4-1 and TRBJ1-2; D is unclear. V shed 0 bases and J shed 5 bases, with 7 bases lying between them. The germline V gene encodes CDR1 MGHRA and CDR2 YSYEKL. CDR3 length: 13 residues. CDR3 bases: TGCGCCAGCAGCCAAGATGGCGGTTATGGCTACACCTTC. Translation: CASSQDGGYGYTF.

The genes are TRBV6-5 and TRBJ1-5, with 7 bases aligning to TRBD1. The CDR3 contains 12 residues. The trim removed 6 bases at V and 7 bases at J, leaving 3 bases unmatched. Germline assignment: CDR1 MNHEY and CDR2 SVGAGI. CDR3 bases: TGTGCCAGCAGGACAGGGCGCCAGCCCCAGCATTTT. This sequence encodes CASRTGRQPQHF.

The rearrangement links TRBV14 to TRBJ1-1; 7 bases line up with TRBD1. Germline loops: CDR1 SGHDN, CDR2 FVKESK. V lost 4 bases, J lost 3 bases, and 11 bases stayed unmatched. The CDR3 runs to 16 residues. CDR3 nucleotide sequence: TGTGCCAGCAGCCCCTGGAATACAGGGGCGGACACTGAAGCTTTCTTT. Encoded protein: CASSPWNTGADTEAFF. The full variable domain, with the rest looked up from reference TRBV14 and TRBJ1-1, is EAGVTQFPSHSVIEKGQTVTLRCDPISGHDNLYWYRRVMGKEIKFLLHFVKESKQDESGMPNNRFLAERTGGTYSTLKVQPAELEDSGVYFCASSPWNTGADTEAFFGQGTRLTVV.

The CDR3 here is CASSPRGGTTEAFF. DNA of the CDR3: TGCGCCAGCAGCCCTCGGGGGGGGACCACTGAAGCTTTCTTT. V is TRBV5-1 and J is TRBJ1-1, with D tentatively TRBD1 (5 bases). Trimming took 4 bases from V and 4 from J, leaving 14 bases between them. CDR3 size: 14 residues. Per germline, CDR1 SGHRS and CDR2 YFSETQ. The variable domain in full, with the rest retrieved from reference TRBV5-1 and TRBJ1-1, is KAGVTQTPRYLIKTRGQQVTLSCSPISGHRSVSWYQQTPGQGLQFLFEYFSETQRNKGNFPGRFSGRQFSNSRSEMNVSTLELGDSALYLCASSPRGGTTEAFFGQGTRLTVV.

CDR3 bases: TGTGCCAGCAGAGTGGGCACTGAAGCTTTCTTT. Amino acid sequence: CASRVGTEAFF. The chain carries TRBV2 and TRBJ1-1; D ambiguous. V lost 6 bases, J lost 4 bases, and 6 bases lay in between. Germline assignment: CDR1 SNHLY and CDR2 FYNNEI. The CDR3 loop spans 11 amino acids.

This clone was counted a single time. This chain connects TRBV9 to TRBJ1-1; perhaps TRBD1 as D (5 bases). CDR1 is SGDLS and CDR2 is YYNGEE in the germline V gene. V lost 4 bases and J lost 5, with 15 bases in between. The CDR3 is 14 amino acids. As DNA, the CDR3 is TGTGCCAGCAGCCCACAGGTATCGGGTACTGAAGCTTTCTTT. Protein sequence: CASSPQVSGTEAFF.

The rearrangement uses TRBV19 and TRBJ1-2; D not resolved. CDR1 and CDR2 (germline): LNHDA, SQIVND (reference sequence). Trimming pared 11 bases from V and 8 bases from J, leaving 21 bases between. CDR3 length equals 13 residues. The CDR3 DNA is TGTGCCTCGCGGACGGATGCCATTGGGGGCTACACCTTC. Translating it yields CASRTDAIGGYTF.

The gene calls are TRBV5-4 and TRBJ1-2, with a possible D match to TRBD1 (5 bases). CDR1 and CDR2 from the germline V gene are SGHNT and YYREEE (reference sequence). Trimming left V 1 base short and J 14 bases short, with 15 bases between. The CDR3 runs to 12 residues. The CDR3 is CASSLHQGAITF. In DNA, the CDR3 is TGTGCCAGCAGCTTGCACCAGGGTGCTATAACCTTC.

The chain recombines TRBV7-2 with TRBJ1-4; no clear D gene. The germline V gene has CDR1 SGHTA and CDR2 FQGNSA. The CDR3 contains 13 residues. Trimming shortened V by 3 bases and J by 8 bases, and 10 bases separated the two germline ends. CDR3 loop: CASSLVADEKLFF. The DNA of the CDR3 is TGTGCCAGCAGCTTGGTCGCAGACGAAAAACTGTTTTTT.

V and J are TRBV7-2 and TRBJ1-2, with D perhaps TRBD1 (6 bases). The length of the CDR3 is 14 residues. CDR1 and CDR2 (germline): SGHTA, FQGNSA. V lost 5 bases to trimming and J lost 5 bases, with 15 bases between them. CDR3 nucleotides: TGTGCCAGCAGCCTACAGGGTTCGGAGTATGGCTACACCTTC. Its translation is CASSLQGSEYGYTF.

Written as DNA, the CDR3 is TGTGCCAGCAAATTGACGACAGGTCAGCCCCAGCATTTT. Residues: CASKLTTGQPQHF. This chain joins TRBV6-5 and TRBJ1-5, with a tentative D call TRBD1 (6 bases). The CDR3 has 13 amino acids. V was clipped by 7 bases and J by 6 bases, with 13 bases between them. The germline gives CDR1 MNHEY, CDR2 SVGAGI.

The chain carries TRBV6-2 or TRBV6-3 and TRBJ1-1; maybe TRBD1 (5 bases). The CDR3 length is 13 residues. V lost 2 bases, J lost 4 bases, and 8 bases lay in between. Germline CDR1 reads MNHEY; CDR2 reads SVGEGT. CDR3 in amino acids: CASSYIQGTEAFF. The CDR3 nucleotides are TGTGCCAGCAGTTACATCCAGGGCACTGAAGCTTTCTTT.